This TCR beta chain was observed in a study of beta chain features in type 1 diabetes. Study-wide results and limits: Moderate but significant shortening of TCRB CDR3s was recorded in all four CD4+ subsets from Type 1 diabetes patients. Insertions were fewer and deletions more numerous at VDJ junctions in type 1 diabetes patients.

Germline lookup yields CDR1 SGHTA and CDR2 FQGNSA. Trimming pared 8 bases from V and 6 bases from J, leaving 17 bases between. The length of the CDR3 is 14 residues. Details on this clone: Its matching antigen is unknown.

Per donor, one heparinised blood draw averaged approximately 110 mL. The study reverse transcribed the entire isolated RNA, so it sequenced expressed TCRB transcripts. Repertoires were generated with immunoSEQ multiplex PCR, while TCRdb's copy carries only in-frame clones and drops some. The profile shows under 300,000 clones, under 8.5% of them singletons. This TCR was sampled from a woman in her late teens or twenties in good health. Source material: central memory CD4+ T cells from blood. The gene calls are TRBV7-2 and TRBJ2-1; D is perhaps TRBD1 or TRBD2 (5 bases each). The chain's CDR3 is CASRPGTGSNEQFF. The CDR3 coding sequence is TGTGCCAGCCGCCCCGGGACGGGTTCCAATGAGCAGTTCTTC.